This note documents a single T cell receptor beta chain sequence. Its target is not known. Every TCR beta cDNA library bore unique molecular identifiers. About 460,000 cDNA molecules were obtained from roughly 0.93 to 9.6 million T cells. MiXCR, applied by TCRdb to the PCR reads, yields one record per CDR3 protein. This table holds fewer than 550,000 distinct CDR3 sequences, approximately 31% found once. This record comes from a study of post-analysis software for immune sequencing data. Study-wide context: As for disease course, relapsing-remitting, secondary progressive and progressive-relapsing multiple sclerosis were all included. Broader study findings: F measure showed strong co-clustering of same-batch samples. Controls significantly exceeded multiple sclerosis patients in normalized Chao1 diversity. Elevated frequency relative to controls characterized several TRBV segments in patients, TRBV5-6, TRBV5-1 and TRBV20-1 among them.

CDR3 length: 15 residues. Germline CDR1 DFQATT, CDR2 SNEGSKA (reference sequence). The trim removed 6 bases at V and 0 bases at J, leaving 6 bases unmatched. This receptor was identified in a girl younger than 18 with multiple sclerosis. The chain uses TRBV20-1 and TRBJ2-1; 9 bases align to TRBD1. Material: blood. CDR3: CSALETGGSYNEQFF. The DNA for the CDR3 is TGCAGTGCCCTGGAGACAGGGGGCTCCTACAATGAGCAGTTCTTC.